This T cell receptor beta chain was sequenced for a study of blood T cell repertoires in COVID-19. About the study: From T cells, B-cell-depleted T cells, or PBMCs came the material, which was cDNA or gDNA.

Membership in each cohort depended on participant-reported clinical history. The V gene lost 5 bases and the J gene lost 4 bases, with 9 bases spanning the gap. Germline V gives CDR1 SEHNR, CDR2 FQNEAQ (reference sequence). The CDR3 has 13 residues. Clones were sequenced by immunoSEQ multiplex PCR, and TCRdb holds only the in-frame ones, with some missing. Here the sample spans roughly 260,000 clones, roughly 85% being singletons. This TCR came from a woman aged 40 to 50 who had been exposed to COVID-19. The sequencing sample was made of PBMCs or T cells enriched from blood (not recorded which). This chain joins TRBV7-9 and TRBJ1-5; D is ambiguous. CDR3 protein: CASSRGRNQPQHF. CDR3 sequence (DNA): TGTGCCAGCAGCCGCGGGCGGAATCAGCCCCAGCATTTT.